This T cell receptor beta chain was observed in a study of blood T cell repertoires in COVID-19 (dated by TCRdb to the early 2020s). Turning to the overall study: Collaborator samples came from the United States, Italy and Spain and covered acute and convalescent phases of COVID-19. The material from the prospective study consisted of cDNA or gDNA derived from T cells, B-cell-depleted T cells, or PBMCs. Deeply sampled blood TCRbeta repertoires from subjects exposed to, actively infected with, or recovered from COVID-19 were included in the dataset. A freely available public database, intended as a resource for researchers studying the immune response to SARS-CoV-2, is where the repertoires were released. The samples were drawn from the first 160 participants of the ongoing ImmuneRACE study and from 1,200 or so subjects provided by 6 global collaborators. Sample metadata almost always included a de-identified subject ID, COVID-19 status, age in years and sex. HLA class I and class II types, where available, came from metadata supplied by the sample provider rather than from assay-based typing. The paper's findings and limits, for the study overall: The amount of clinical and demographic metadata varied by source and participant and was provided uncurated.

Reading the germline V gene (reference sequence) gives CDR1 SGHKS and CDR2 YYEKEE. From cysteine to phenylalanine, the CDR3 is 15 amino acids long. Only CDR3 DNA is held: 45 bases, read in frame from base 1. V is trimmed back by 4 bases and J by 1 base, and the junction contains 4 bases that no gene match accounts for. A remark on this clone: It lacks a known antigen. No per-base quality is available; no much larger clone lies one base away.

TCRbeta CDR3 regions were amplified from genomic DNA by means of the immunoSEQ Assay, a bias-controlled multiplex PCR. Per the authors' processing: The number of nucleated cells in each sample was estimated from the amplification of reference gene primers within the assay. To quantify the absolute abundance of each unique TCRbeta CDR3 rearrangement, sequence reads were collapsed and filtered. For each sample, productive Simpson clonality was calculated by taking the square root of Simpson's diversity index across productive rearrangements. Not all clones reach the TCRdb copy of this immuneACCESS table, which keeps in-frame sequences only. Checked studies attribute under half of the gap to unresolved V genes and leave the rest unexplained. That table supplies the V and J calls and clone size; D and trimming were determined from the DNA. Counted in this sample were some 57,000 clones; 85% to 90% of them appeared once. The ten largest clonotypes hold approximately 10% of the sample.

The collaborating institutions used their own protocols to collect whole blood in K2EDTA tubes. For TCRbeta analysis, collaborator samples were shipped as frozen whole blood, as isolated PBMCs, or as DNA extracted from either sample type. This clonotype originated in a human donor in a cohort sampled during active COVID-19. The sample comprised peripheral blood. In this chain, TRBV5-5 is recombined with TRBJ2-1; TRBD2 matches 8 bases in the middle. The CDR3 here reads CASSTLAGSYNEQFF. In nucleotides, the sequence is TGTGCCAGCAGCACCTTAGCGGGGTCCTACAATGAGCAGTTCTTC. This CDR3, with the reference TRBV5-5 and TRBJ2-1 proteins standing in past its ends, gives the full variable domain DAGVTQSPTHLIKTRGQQVTLRCSPISGHKSVSWYQQVLGQGPQFIFQYYEKEERGRGNFPDRFSARQFPNYSSELNVNALLLGDSALYLCASSTLAGSYNEQFFGPGTRLTVL.